The 16 T cell receptor beta chains presented below share a single source sample, sequenced in a study of blood T cells in healthy people across ages. Using a J-beta primer mix together with a sample-barcoded 5' primer, a second PCR was run for roughly 6 to 12 cycles. TCRdb used MiXCR to reprocess the 5' RACE reads, holding one entry per CDR3 protein. The repertoire holds roughly 1.5 million distinct CDR3 sequences, with approximately 43% as singletons. The sequenced sample was blood. Every receptor here comes from a woman under 30 in good health.

V is TRBV20-1 and J is TRBJ2-7; D unclear. Germline lookup yields CDR1 DFQATT and CDR2 SNEGSKA (reference sequence). The CDR3 contains 15 residues. The V and J ends lost 4 bases and 3 bases respectively, with 19 bases between them. The CDR3 spells CSANFGVLRNYEQYF. CDR3 DNA: TGCAGTGCTAACTTTGGTGTGTTGAGAAACTACGAGCAGTACTTC.

This clonotype was detected only a few times. J is TRBJ2-1 and V is TRBV27, with a weak D call TRBD2 (6 bases). Germline CDR1 is MNHEY and CDR2 is SMNVEV (reference sequence). This CDR3 has 12 residues. The germline V and J ends were trimmed by 8 bases and 4 bases, with 9 bases remaining between them. The CDR3 protein is CASLSGYNEQFF. The CDR3 DNA reads as TGTGCCAGCTTGAGCGGGTACAATGAGCAGTTCTTC.

This clonotype showed up just a few times. The J gene is TRBJ2-5, the V gene TRBV12-3 or TRBV12-4; D gene uncertain. Deletions cut 6 bases from V and 1 base from J, with 18 bases between. The CDR3 contains 16 residues. The CDR3 loop reads CASSPDRAEIQETQYF. The CDR3 DNA follows: TGTGCCAGCAGCCCTGACCGGGCGGAGATCCAAGAGACCCAGTACTTC.

This clonotype was seen a few times. The chain is built from TRBV6-2 or TRBV6-3 and TRBJ1-5; D uncertain. Looked up from germline, CDR1 is MNHEY and CDR2 is SVGEGT. The CDR3 extends over 15 amino acids. Trimming stripped 1 base from V and 0 bases from J, with 7 bases between. Written as DNA, the CDR3 is TGTGCCAGCAGTTACTTTACGTCTAGCAATCAGCCCCAGCATTTT. This codes for CASSYFTSSNQPQHF.

This chain links TRBV7-8 with TRBJ2-1; the D is unclear. Germline CDR1 is SGHVS and CDR2 is FQNEAQ. CDR3 size: 15 residues. V was pared by 7 bases and J by 2 bases, with 15 bases between. The CDR3 sequence: CASTRLDTTYNEQFF. The CDR3 region has the DNA TGTGCCAGCACACGGTTGGATACTACCTACAATGAGCAGTTCTTC.

This clonotype was seen many times. This sequence joins TRBV6-2 or TRBV6-3 and TRBJ2-3; D unclear. Germline CDR1 MNHEY, CDR2 SVGEGT. The CDR3 contains 13 residues. The V gene lost 6 bases and the J gene lost 6 bases, with 13 bases spanning the gap. The CDR3 region has the DNA TGTGCCAGCAGCCCACTGGACGGTGATACGCAGTATTTT. Protein sequence: CASSPLDGDTQYF.

There are a few counts of this clonotype. V and J are TRBV6-6 and TRBJ2-7, with 11 positions matching TRBD1. The V and J ends lost 3 bases and 1 base, in that order; junction bases with no gene match: 5. Germline CDR1 and CDR2: MNHNY and SVGAGI (reference sequence). This CDR3 is 16 amino acids long. In DNA form, the CDR3 reads TGTGCCAGCAGTTATTTCGGGACAGGGGGATCCTACGAGCAGTACTTC. It translates to CASSYFGTGGSYEQYF.

There are a few counts of this clonotype. J is TRBJ2-3 and V is TRBV9, with TRBD2 matching 7 bases. Germline V gene lookup returns CDR1 SGDLS and CDR2 YYNGEE. The CDR3 is 18 residues long. J lost 0 bases, V lost 0 bases, and 10 bases had no gene match. As DNA, the CDR3 is TGTGCCAGCAGCGTAGCTCGCGGGGGAACCGCTAGCACAGATACGCAGTATTTT. Translation: CASSVARGGTASTDTQYF.

This rearrangement joins TRBV6-1 to TRBJ2-7; the D gene is possibly TRBD2 (6 bases). Germline CDR1 MNHNS, CDR2 SASEGT. V gave up 3 bases and J gave up 7 bases, with 13 bases separating them. The CDR3 extends over 13 amino acids. CDR3 nucleotides: TGTGCCAGCAGTGAGACTGGCCGGGGGGAGCAGTACTTC. Translation gives CASSETGRGEQYF.

This clonotype occurred once. The CDR3 reads CASRRRLSESGRTNYGYTF. The CDR3 nucleotides are TGTGCCAGCAGACGCCGTCTGTCAGAAAGTGGCAGGACTAACTATGGCTACACCTTC. The chain uses TRBV6-1 and TRBJ1-2; no definite D call. Germline-derived CDR1 and CDR2 are MNHNS and SASEGT. CDR3 length: 19 amino acids. V was clipped by 6 bases and J by 0 bases, with 26 bases between them.

CDR3 in amino acids: CASSQVAFMNTEAFF. The CDR3 nucleotides read TGCGCCAGCAGCCAGGTGGCCTTCATGAACACTGAAGCTTTCTTT. J is TRBJ1-1 and V is TRBV4-3; unclear D gene. Trimming removed 3 bases at V and 0 bases at J, with 11 bases between. Looked up from germline, CDR1 is LGHNA and CDR2 is YSLEER. There are 15 residues in the CDR3.

V is TRBV6-5 and J is TRBJ1-5; TRBD1 might be the D (5 bases). Trimming left V 5 bases short and J 1 base short, with 18 bases between. Looked up from germline, CDR1 is MNHEY and CDR2 is SVGAGI. This CDR3 has 17 residues. The chain's CDR3 is CASSPRRGAGSNQPQHF. DNA for the CDR3: TGTGCCAGCAGTCCACGTCGAGGGGCAGGGAGCAATCAGCCCCAGCATTTT.

This chain connects TRBV7-9 to TRBJ1-1; D gene ambiguous. CDR1 is SEHNR and CDR2 is FQNEAQ in the germline V gene (reference sequence). The length of the CDR3 is 12 residues. Trimming cost V 5 bases and J 9 bases, with 13 bases left between them. Here the CDR3 reads CASSTTQEKAFF. CDR3 DNA sequence: TGTGCCAGCAGCACCACGCAGGAAAAAGCTTTCTTT.

This clonotype appeared once. The rearrangement uses TRBV4-3 and TRBJ2-7; no clear D gene. With 1 base removed from V and 7 bases from J, the gap between germline ends came to 14 bases. CDR1 and CDR2 (germline): LGHNA, YSLEER. The CDR3 spans 14 residues. The CDR3 spells CASSQGAGVGEQYF. CDR3 DNA: TGCGCCAGCAGCCAAGGCGCCGGCGTTGGTGAGCAGTACTTC.

Only a few counts were recorded for this clonotype. The chain recombines TRBV7-2 with TRBJ2-1; no reliable D call. Trimming left V 8 bases short and J 0 bases short, with 8 bases between. The germline gives CDR1 SGHTA, CDR2 FQGNSA. The CDR3 totals 13 residues. The DNA of the CDR3 is TGTGCCAGCTGGAGAGGCTCCTACAATGAGCAGTTCTTC. This codes for CASWRGSYNEQFF.

V usage is TRBV29-1 and J usage is TRBJ1-1; 9 bases are shared with TRBD1. The germline CDR1 and CDR2 sequences are SQVTM and ANQGSEA. The CDR3 is 13 amino acids. The junction had 1 base not matched to a gene; V was cut back by 4 bases and J by 1 base. The chain's CDR3 is CSVADRGNTEAFF. The CDR3 nucleotides read TGCAGCGTTGCGGACAGGGGGAACACTGAAGCTTTCTTT.